The 30 T cell receptor beta chains below come from one sample, sequenced in a study of cytomegalovirus exposure and HLA in healthy donors. Primers for the PCR totalled 60 Vbeta and 13 Jbeta. Here immunoSEQ multiplex PCR was the method, and the copy in TCRdb shows in-frame clones only, minus some. Of 200,000 to 300,000 clones listed, 82% were seen once; the top ten hold roughly 5%. Specimen: PBMCs. These receptors were taken from a woman aged 40 to 55 in good health and CMV-seropositive.

This clone has a handful of counts. This sequence joins TRBV4-2 and TRBJ1-6; D possibly corresponds to TRBD1 (6 bases). The V gene lost 2 bases and the J gene lost 3 bases, with 17 bases spanning the gap. CDR3 length: 18 residues. CDR1 LGHNA and CDR2 YNFKEQ come from the germline V gene. The CDR3: CASSQTYSDSNYNSPLHF. For the CDR3, the DNA is TGTGCCAGCAGCCAAACCTATTCGGACAGCAACTATAATTCACCCCTCCACTTT.

This rearrangement joins TRBV6-6 to TRBJ1-3; possible D gene TRBD1, 6 bases. The CDR3 is 15 amino acids. Trimming removed 6 bases at V and 0 bases at J, with 12 bases between. CDR1 and CDR2 from the germline V gene are MNHNY and SVGAGI (reference sequence). DNA of the CDR3: TGTGCCAGCAGGCCGACAGGTCTCTCTGGAAACACCATATATTTT. The encoded protein is CASRPTGLSGNTIYF.

The chain joins TRBV10-1 to TRBJ2-1; 8 positions match TRBD2. The germline gives CDR1 WNHNN, CDR2 SYGVQD (reference sequence). V lost 3 bases, J lost 3 bases, and 10 bases stayed unmatched. The CDR3 length is 17 residues. The CDR3 is CASSEGISSGFYNEQFF. The CDR3 DNA reads as TGCGCCAGCAGTGAAGGTATATCTAGCGGGTTCTACAATGAGCAGTTCTTC.

The chain carries TRBV7-2 and TRBJ2-3, with D tentatively TRBD1 (6 bases). The CDR3 covers 15 residues. Germline CDR1 SGHTA, CDR2 FQGNSA. Trimming took off 8 bases at V and 6 bases at J, with 21 bases between the two ends. DNA of the CDR3: TGTGCCAGCTCTCCCCCGCCTGTGGGGGCGGATACGCAGTATTTT. Its protein product is CASSPPPVGADTQYF.

The V call is TRBV7-2, the J call TRBJ2-3, with 9 bases lining up with TRBD1. Trimming at V came to 3 bases and at J to 2 bases, leaving 3 bases not matched to a gene. This CDR3 is built from 15 residues. Germline CDR1 reads SGHTA; CDR2 reads FQGNSA. The CDR3 sequence is CASSLDRGNTDTQYF. CDR3 sequence (DNA): TGTGCCAGCAGCTTGGACAGGGGTAACACAGATACGCAGTATTTT. Supplemented by reference TRBV7-2 and TRBJ2-3, the full variable domain reads GAGVSQSPSNKVTEKGKDVELRCDPISGHTALYWYRQSLGQGLEFLIYFQGNSAPDKSGLPSDRFSAERTGGSVSTLTIQRTQQEDSAVYLCASSLDRGNTDTQYFGPGTRLTVL.

The V and J genes are TRBV18 and TRBJ2-1; 13 positions agree with TRBD2. The CDR3 extends over 17 amino acids. The V segment lost 6 bases and the J segment 7 bases; nucleotides outside the gene matches: 12. The germline V gene has CDR1 KGHSH and CDR2 LQKENI. The CDR3 loop is CASSSVGLAGVANEQFF. The CDR3 DNA reads as TGTGCCAGCTCCTCCGTAGGACTAGCGGGAGTCGCGAATGAGCAGTTCTTC.

To note about this clone: The sample has other DNA sequences that encode this CDR3 too. The gene calls are TRBV5-8 and TRBJ2-7; 7 bases align to TRBD1. The CDR3 runs to 13 residues. CDR1 is SGHTS, CDR2 YDEGEE, per germline. The trim removed 4 bases at V and 3 bases at J, leaving 4 bases unmatched. The CDR3 region is CASSLGQNYEQYF. The CDR3 DNA sequence: TGTGCCAGCAGCCTGGGACAGAACTACGAGCAGTACTTC.

The genes are TRBV7-9 and TRBJ1-1; unclear D gene. Per germline, CDR1 SEHNR and CDR2 FQNEAQ (reference sequence). V was shortened by 2 bases and J by 4 bases, with 17 bases between the two germline ends. This CDR3 spans 16 amino acids. The CDR3 DNA reads as TGTGCCAGCAGCTTACGCTCGTACTCACTCATCACTGAAGCTTTCTTT. This encodes CASSLRSYSLITEAFF. The variable domain in full, with the rest retrieved from reference TRBV7-9 and TRBJ1-1, is DTGVSQNPRHKITKRGQNVTFRCDPISEHNRLYWYRQTLGQGPEFLTYFQNEAQLEKSRLLSDRFSAERPKGSFSTLEIQRTEQGDSAMYLCASSLRSYSLITEAFFGQGTRLTVV.

CDR3 coding DNA: TGTGCCAGCCACAGGGAGACAAACACCGGGGAGCTGTTTTTT. Translation gives CASHRETNTGELFF. V gene TRBV7-2 combines with J gene TRBJ2-2; a possible D gene is TRBD1 (6 bases). V gave up 8 bases and J gave up 2 bases, with 12 bases separating them. Per the germline V gene, CDR1 is SGHTA and CDR2 is FQGNSA. There are 14 residues in the CDR3.

The chain links TRBV7-2 to TRBJ1-3, with D tentatively TRBD1 (5 bases). Trimming took 3 bases from V and 2 from J, leaving 8 bases between them. CDR1 and CDR2 (germline): SGHTA, FQGNSA. The CDR3 sequence is 14 residues long. The CDR3 nucleotides are TGTGCCAGCAGCTTTACAGGCCCTGGAAACACCATATATTTT. The encoded protein is CASSFTGPGNTIYF.

CDR3 in amino acids: CASRGTGGEQPQHF. CDR3 DNA: TGTGCCAGCAGAGGGACAGGGGGCGAGCAGCCCCAGCATTTT. The chain combines TRBV6-5 with TRBJ1-5; TRBD1 matches at 12 bases. The CDR3 spans 14 residues. V was pared by 6 bases and J by 7 bases, with 4 bases of the junction left unmatched. Germline CDR1 is MNHEY and CDR2 is SVGAGI.

This sequence joins TRBV5-5 and TRBJ2-7; 9 bases are a match to TRBD1. Germline lookup yields CDR1 SGHKS and CDR2 YYEKEE (reference sequence). The CDR3 contains 13 residues. With 5 bases clipped from V and 7 bases from J, the junction kept 7 bases outside the gene matches. The DNA of the CDR3 is TGTGCCAGCAGTGACAGGGGGATTGAGGAGCAGTACTTC. Translation gives CASSDRGIEEQYF. The variable domain in full, with the rest retrieved from reference TRBV5-5 and TRBJ2-7, is DAGVTQSPTHLIKTRGQQVTLRCSPISGHKSVSWYQQVLGQGPQFIFQYYEKEERGRGNFPDRFSARQFPNYSSELNVNALLLGDSALYLCASSDRGIEEQYFGPGTRLTVT.

The chain couples TRBV7-9 to TRBJ2-1, with 7 bases fitting TRBD1. V lost 4 bases to trimming and J lost 7 bases; unmatched junction nucleotides: 22. The CDR3 has 19 amino acids. In germline, CDR1 is SEHNR, CDR2 FQNEAQ (reference sequence). CDR3 protein: CASSYPPQTPTGSRNEQFF. The CDR3 DNA follows: TGTGCCAGCAGCTACCCCCCCCAAACGCCGACAGGGTCTCGGAATGAGCAGTTCTTC.

The chain combines TRBV30 with TRBJ1-1; the match to TRBD1 covers 7 bases. Germline loops: CDR1 GTSNPN, CDR2 SVGIG (reference sequence). V lost 1 base and J lost 4; bases outside the gene matches: 6. This CDR3 has 14 amino acids. CDR3 residues: CAWSARGFVTEAFF. DNA for the CDR3: TGTGCCTGGAGTGCCAGGGGGTTTGTCACTGAAGCTTTCTTT.

This rearrangement joins TRBV18 to TRBJ2-2; TRBD2 agrees at 8 bases. Trimming cost V 4 bases and J 5 bases; bases outside gene matches: 3. This CDR3 is 14 amino acids long. The germline CDR1 and CDR2 sequences are KGHSH and LQKENI. The CDR3, as DNA: TGTGCCAGCTCACGACCGGGGGGGACCGGGGAGCTGTTTTTT. Protein sequence: CASSRPGGTGELFF.

The chain is built from TRBV7-8 and TRBJ1-5; D is unresolved. Germline CDR1 and CDR2: SGHVS and FQNEAQ. The V gene lost 3 bases and the J gene lost 3 bases, with 6 bases spanning the gap. This CDR3 is 13 amino acids long. The CDR3 region is CASSFSDNQPQHF. The CDR3 DNA reads as TGTGCCAGCAGCTTTAGCGACAATCAGCCCCAGCATTTT.

The chain is built from TRBV25-1 and TRBJ2-1; 7 bases match TRBD1. The V segment lost 0 bases and the J segment 0 bases; nucleotides outside the gene matches: 5. Germline V gene lookup returns CDR1 MGHDK and CDR2 SYGVNS. The CDR3 loop spans 17 amino acids. The CDR3 loop reads CASSEYSTGSSYNEQFF. CDR3 DNA: TGTGCCAGCAGTGAATACTCGACAGGGAGCTCCTACAATGAGCAGTTCTTC.

The sample holds one count of this clone. The chain couples TRBV5-4 to TRBJ2-1; tentatively, D is TRBD2 (5 bases). This CDR3 contains 12 residues. The V and J ends lost 4 bases and 10 bases respectively, with 12 bases between them. Germline assignment: CDR1 SGHNT and CDR2 YYREEE (reference sequence). In DNA, the CDR3 is TGTGCCAGCAGCGTAGACGAGGGAGAGCAGTTCTTC. Protein: CASSVDEGEQFF.

The chain couples TRBV5-8 to TRBJ2-3; 9 bases line up with TRBD1. The CDR3 runs to 15 residues. Germline-derived CDR1 and CDR2 are SGHTS and YDEGEE. The V segment lost 2 bases and the J segment 5 bases; nucleotides outside the gene matches: 6. The chain's CDR3 is CASSLHRGLVDTQYF. Written as DNA, the CDR3 is TGTGCCAGCAGCTTACACAGGGGGCTGGTAGATACGCAGTATTTT.

The CDR3 DNA reads as TGCGCCAGCAGCCAGGGAGACAGGGGACGGTACGAGCAGTACTTC. Encoded protein: CASSQGDRGRYEQYF. The chain employs TRBV4-1 and TRBJ2-5; 8 nucleotides line up with TRBD1. The J call may be wrong; the DNA end is better matched by TRBJ2-7. Germline V lookup: CDR1 MGHRA, CDR2 YSYEKL. The CDR3 has 15 amino acids.

The chain recombines TRBV29-1 with TRBJ2-1; 9 nucleotides agree with TRBD2. CDR1 is SQVTM, CDR2 ANQGSEA, per germline. Trimming removed 3 bases from V and 5 bases from J; junction bases left unmatched: 5. This CDR3 is built from 14 residues. In DNA, the CDR3 is TGCAGCGTTGAGCGACTAGCGGTAAACAATGAGCAGTTCTTC. Protein product: CSVERLAVNNEQFF.

The chain links TRBV7-2 to TRBJ2-1; no definite D call. The CDR3 runs 15 residues. Deletions cut 2 bases from V and 6 bases from J, with 14 bases between. CDR1 and CDR2 (germline): SGHTA, FQGNSA. The CDR3 bases are TGTGCCAGCAGCTTATCGTCGGGTGGTACCAATGAGCAGTTCTTC. Translation: CASSLSSGGTNEQFF.

The V call is TRBV7-2, the J call TRBJ2-3, with D possibly TRBD2 on 7 matching bases. CDR3 length: 18 residues. From germline, CDR1 is SGHTA and CDR2 FQGNSA. Between the trimmed V and J ends, which lost 1 base and 1 base, there was a span of 18 bases. As DNA, the CDR3 is TGTGCCAGCAGCTTAGGCGCGGGGGCCGGCCTACGCACAGATACGCAGTATTTT. As protein: CASSLGAGAGLRTDTQYF. The entire variable domain, with the rest obtained from reference TRBV7-2 and TRBJ2-3, is as follows: GAGVSQSPSNKVTEKGKDVELRCDPISGHTALYWYRQSLGQGLEFLIYFQGNSAPDKSGLPSDRFSAERTGGSVSTLTIQRTQQEDSAVYLCASSLGAGAGLRTDTQYFGPGTRLTVL.

This clone was observed a handful of times. The chain combines TRBV4-1 with TRBJ1-5, with 7 bases that match TRBD1. The CDR3 has 17 amino acids. Germline V lookup: CDR1 MGHRA, CDR2 YSYEKL. V was clipped by 1 base and J by 2 bases; unmatched bases: 8. CDR3 protein: CASSQVRGGDGNQPQHF. The DNA for the CDR3 is TGCGCCAGCAGCCAAGTAAGAGGGGGCGACGGCAATCAGCCCCAGCATTTT.

The CDR3, as DNA: TGTGCCAGCAACCTAGCGACGGGGGGTGAGCAGTTCTTC. It yields the protein CASNLATGGEQFF. V usage is TRBV7-2 and J usage is TRBJ2-1, with TRBD2 identical over 7 bases. The CDR3 length is 13 residues. Trimming removed 7 bases from V and 9 bases from J; junction bases left unmatched: 9. The germline gives CDR1 SGHTA, CDR2 FQGNSA. Full variable domain (outside the CDR3, taken from reference TRBV7-2 and TRBJ2-1): GAGVSQSPSNKVTEKGKDVELRCDPISGHTALYWYRQSLGQGLEFLIYFQGNSAPDKSGLPSDRFSAERTGGSVSTLTIQRTQQEDSAVYLCASNLATGGEQFFGPGTRLTVL.

This sequence joins TRBV7-3 and TRBJ2-1, with a possible D match to TRBD2 (5 bases). CDR3 length: 13 residues. V lost 5 bases, J lost 7 bases, and 12 bases lay in between. Looked up from germline, CDR1 is SGHTA and CDR2 is FQGTGA. The CDR3 DNA reads TGTGCCAGCAGCCAGATAGGAGGAAATGAGCAGTTCTTC. Protein product: CASSQIGGNEQFF.

The chain couples TRBV7-3 to TRBJ2-7; 7 bases are shared with TRBD2. V lost 5 bases, J lost 7 bases, and 14 bases stayed unmatched. The CDR3 loop spans 15 amino acids. Per germline, CDR1 SGHTA and CDR2 FQGTGA. CDR3 nucleotide sequence: TGTGCCAGCAGCCTCCAGCGGGGACGGGATTATGAGCAGTACTTC. Amino acid sequence: CASSLQRGRDYEQYF.

The chain carries TRBV29-1 and TRBJ1-2; D ambiguous. CDR1 is SQVTM, CDR2 ANQGSEA, per germline. The V and J ends lost 6 bases and 8 bases respectively, with 16 bases between them. The CDR3 runs to 12 residues. CDR3 sequence: CSVESVEGGYTF. The CDR3, as DNA: TGCAGCGTAGAGTCCGTCGAGGGAGGCTACACCTTC. Full variable domain (rest looked up from reference TRBV29-1 and TRBJ1-2): SAVISQKPSRDICQRGTSLTIQCQVDSQVTMMFWYRQQPGQSLTLIATANQGSEATYESGFVIDKFPISRPNLTFSTLTVSNMSPEDSSIYLCSVESVEGGYTFGSGTRLTVV.

The V and J genes are TRBV29-1 and TRBJ2-5; D is possibly TRBD1 (6 bases). Matching the DNA end better, TRBJ2-7 makes the J call doubtful. CDR1 is SQVTM, CDR2 ANQGSEA, per germline. The CDR3 loop spans 11 amino acids. CDR3 nucleotides: TGCAGCGTACAGGGCTGGGACGAGCAGTACTTC. Translating gives CSVQGWDEQYF.

The V gene is TRBV27, the J gene TRBJ1-1, with TRBD1 matching 8 bases. J was trimmed by 7 bases and V by 4 bases; bases with no gene match: 8. Germline CDR1 and CDR2: MNHEY and SMNVEV (reference sequence). This CDR3 has 14 amino acids. Here the CDR3 DNA reads TGTGCCAGCAGTTCTTTGGACAGGGTTAATGAAGCTTTCTTT. Protein: CASSSLDRVNEAFF.